A selection of T cell receptor beta chains follows, all from one sample in a study of neurological immune-mediated disorders. TCRdb recomputed calls from the 5' RACE reads with MiXCR, one row per CDR3 protein. The table has tens of thousands of distinct CDR3 sequences, about a tenth seen once. Sequencing used PBMCs. These receptor sequences come from a man aged 65-85 years with HTLV-1-associated myelopathy (HAM/TSP). CDR3s include the opening cysteine and the closing phenylalanine or tryptophan. The D gene is left open where the match is weak. Clone sizes are shown as once, few, many or a size class.

clone_size	j_call	v_call	d_call	cdr3_aa	cdr3_nt
many	TRBJ2-7	TRBV10-2	TRBD2	CASRGLAGGKGYEQYF	TGCGCCAGCCGGGGACTAGCGGGAGGGAAGGGCTACGAGCAGTACTTC
many	TRBJ2-2	TRBV9	NA	CASSVAPVGDTGELFF	TGTGCCAGCAGCGTAGCCCCCGTGGGAGACACCGGGGAGCTGTTTTTT
many	TRBJ2-7	TRBV20-1	TRBD2	CSARADPGLAGGRGRQYF	TGCAGTGCTAGAGCTGACCCGGGACTAGCGGGAGGACGAGGCCGGCAGTACTTC
few	TRBJ1-1	TRBV13	TRBD1	CASSTYRGVNTEAFF	TGTGCCAGCAGCACATACAGGGGGGTCAACACTGAAGCTTTCTTT
many	TRBJ2-7	TRBV29-1	NA	CSVVWRDSSYEQYF	TGCAGCGTAGTGTGGCGGGATAGCTCCTACGAGCAGTACTTC
many	TRBJ1-2	TRBV7-3	NA	CASSPGVGYGYTF	TGTGCCAGCAGCCCGGGAGTTGGCTATGGCTACACCTTC
many	TRBJ2-1	TRBV4-3	NA	CASSQLRTTDRQFF	TGCGCCAGCAGCCAATTACGGACCACGGATCGCCAGTTCTTC
many	TRBJ2-4	TRBV12-3/TRBV12-4	NA	CASSSYMKNIQYF	TGTGCCAGCAGTTCTTATATGAAAAACATTCAGTACTTC
many	TRBJ2-5	TRBV5-1	TRBD2	CASSRSGISETQYF	TGCGCCAGCAGCCGGAGCGGGATTTCGGAGACCCAGTACTTC
many	TRBJ2-2	TRBV14	NA	CASSQNRPGELFF	TGTGCCAGCAGCCAAAACAGACCCGGGGAGCTGTTTTTT